This TCR beta chain was recovered during a study of shared T cell receptors in the human thymus. Trimming removed 8 bases from V and 4 bases from J; junction bases left unmatched: 6. Germline loops: CDR1 SGHTA, CDR2 FQGNSA. The CDR3 loop spans 14 amino acids. Measured with immunoSEQ multiplex PCR; TCRdb has only the in-frame clones, and not every one. The sample lists some 640,000 clones, about 89% seen once, with 0.0094% in the top ten. These sequences were also reported in another study, on human thymus T cells. That source notes: Within thymic and blood repertoires, V and J gene usage appeared to be biased.

The sequence derives from a boy under two years old with a congenital heart defect. The sequenced sample consisted of thymocytes. The J gene is TRBJ1-4, the V gene TRBV7-2; 8 nucleotides agree with TRBD1. This chain's CDR3 is CASAPTGVNEKLFF. In DNA, the CDR3 is TGTGCCAGCGCCCCGACAGGGGTTAATGAAAAACTGTTTTTT.